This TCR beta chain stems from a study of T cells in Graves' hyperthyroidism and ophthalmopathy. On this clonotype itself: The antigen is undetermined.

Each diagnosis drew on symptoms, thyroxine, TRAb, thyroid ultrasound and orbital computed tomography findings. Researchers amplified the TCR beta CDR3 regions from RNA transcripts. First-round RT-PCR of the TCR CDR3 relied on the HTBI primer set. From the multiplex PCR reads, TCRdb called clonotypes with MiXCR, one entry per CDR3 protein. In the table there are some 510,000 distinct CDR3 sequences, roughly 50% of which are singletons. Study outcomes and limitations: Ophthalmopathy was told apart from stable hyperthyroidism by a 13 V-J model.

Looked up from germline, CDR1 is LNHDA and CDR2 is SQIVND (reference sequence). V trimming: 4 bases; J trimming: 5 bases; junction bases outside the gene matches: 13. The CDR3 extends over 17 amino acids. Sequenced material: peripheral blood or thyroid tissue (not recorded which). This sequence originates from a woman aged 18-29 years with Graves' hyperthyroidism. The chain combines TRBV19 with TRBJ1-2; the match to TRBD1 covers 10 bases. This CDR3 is CASSNHGTGVFGYGYTF. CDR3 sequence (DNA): TGTGCCAGTAGTAACCATGGGACAGGGGTCTTCGGTTATGGCTACACCTTC.